The 27 T cell receptor beta chains listed next were all sequenced from one sample in a study of blood T cell repertoires in COVID-19. TCRdb keeps only in-frame clones here, not all; method: immunoSEQ multiplex PCR. The sample lists roughly 290,000 clones, approximately 88% occurring once. Sequencing input: PBMCs or T cells enriched from blood (not recorded which). The source of these receptors is a woman in her forties who had recovered from COVID-19.

V and J are TRBV27 and TRBJ2-1; 10 bases line up with TRBD2. This CDR3 has 20 amino acids. J lost 5 bases, V lost 5 bases, and 21 bases had no gene match. Looked up from germline, CDR1 is MNHEY and CDR2 is SMNVEV (reference sequence). CDR3: CASSPGPGEIRLAGHNEQFF. CDR3 nucleotides: TGTGCCAGCAGTCCGGGACCGGGAGAGATCAGACTAGCGGGTCACAATGAGCAGTTCTTC.

The genes are TRBV6-6 and TRBJ2-2; tentative D call: TRBD2 (5 bases). In germline, CDR1 is MNHNY, CDR2 SVGAGI (reference sequence). This CDR3 has 16 amino acids. Trimming cost V 2 bases and J 4 bases, with 14 bases left between them. Written as DNA, the CDR3 is TGTGCCAGCAGTTACCCTGTAGTAGCGATCACCGGGGAGCTGTTTTTT. It translates to CASSYPVVAITGELFF.

V is TRBV19 and J is TRBJ1-3; 10 bases fit TRBD1. The junction had 8 bases not matched to a gene; V was cut back by 3 bases and J by 3 bases. The CDR3 sequence is 17 residues long. Germline V gene sequence: CDR1 LNHDA, CDR2 SQIVND (reference sequence). The CDR3 reads CASSILGQGQGGNTIYF. The CDR3 DNA follows: TGTGCCAGTAGTATTCTGGGACAGGGGCAAGGTGGAAACACCATATATTTT.

The chain has TRBV6-5 and TRBJ1-2; D not resolved. With 6 bases removed from V and 1 base from J, the gap between germline ends came to 15 bases. Germline-derived CDR1 and CDR2 are MNHEY and SVGAGI. This CDR3 contains 15 residues. CDR3 region: CASRTLETGNYGYTF. CDR3 DNA sequence: TGTGCCAGCAGGACTCTCGAGACGGGTAACTATGGCTACACCTTC.

This clone was seen only once. The chain recombines TRBV29-1 with TRBJ1-3; D uncertain. Germline V lookup: CDR1 SQVTM, CDR2 ANQGSEA. Trimming cost V 4 bases and J 0 bases, with 13 bases left between them. The CDR3 consists of 15 residues. The CDR3 loop is CSVVRRDYSGNTIYF. CDR3 bases: TGCAGCGTTGTAAGGAGAGACTACTCTGGAAACACCATATATTTT.

This CDR3 reads CASTSTWEPGNTIYF. For the CDR3, the DNA is TGTGCCAGCACCTCAACCTGGGAGCCTGGAAACACCATATATTTT. V and J are TRBV14 and TRBJ1-3; D is ambiguous. The CDR3 is 15 amino acids. V gave up 7 bases and J gave up 2 bases, with 15 bases separating them. Germline V gives CDR1 SGHDN, CDR2 FVKESK.

The CDR3 region is CASSLLAGVQETQYF. The CDR3 bases are TGTGCCAGCAGCTTGTTAGCGGGAGTCCAAGAGACCCAGTACTTC. J is TRBJ2-5 and V is TRBV5-6; 9 positions match TRBD2. With V trimmed by 1 base and J by 1 base, 2 bases remained unmatched. The CDR3 has 15 amino acids. CDR1 and CDR2 (germline): SGHDT, YYEEEE.

This clone was observed a single time. DNA of the CDR3: TGTGCCAGCAGCATCCGACAGGGAAACAATGAGCAGTTCTTC. The encoded protein is CASSIRQGNNEQFF. V gene TRBV7-2 combines with J gene TRBJ2-1; 7 bases line up with TRBD1. From germline, CDR1 is SGHTA and CDR2 FQGNSA. This CDR3 is 14 amino acids long. V lost 5 bases to trimming and J lost 5 bases; unmatched junction nucleotides: 6.

This chain uses TRBV28 with TRBJ2-3; 9 nucleotides align to TRBD1. J gave up 1 base and V 0 bases, and 5 bases lay outside the gene matches. This CDR3 is built from 17 residues. Germline CDR1 and CDR2: MDHEN and SYDVKM. Here the CDR3 reads CASSLWGQGSGTDTQYF. The CDR3 DNA reads TGTGCCAGCAGTTTATGGGGACAGGGATCGGGCACAGATACGCAGTATTTT.

The chain links TRBV6-1 to TRBJ2-7; TRBD2 matches 7 bases. J was trimmed by 3 bases and V by 4 bases; bases with no gene match: 9. From germline, CDR1 is MNHNS and CDR2 SASEGT. CDR3 length: 15 amino acids. Written as DNA, the CDR3 is TGTGCCAGCAGTGGAGACGGGGGGACTGGCTACGAGCAGTACTTC. Its translation: CASSGDGGTGYEQYF.

The CDR3 coding sequence is TGTGCCAGCAGCCAAGGCCCAGGGATCAGGTCCTCTGGGGCCAACGTCCTGACTTTC. Translated: CASSQGPGIRSSGANVLTF. This chain joins TRBV3-1 (or the pseudogene TRBV3-2) and TRBJ2-6; weak D call: TRBD1 (5 bases). The CDR3 consists of 19 residues. Trimming pared 1 base from V and 0 bases from J, leaving 16 bases between. Germline V gene data show CDR1 as LGHDT and CDR2 as YNNKEL (reference sequence).

This clone was detected once. The V and J genes are TRBV7-2 and TRBJ1-1, with D unresolved. V lost 3 bases to trimming and J lost 0 bases, with 14 bases between them. Germline CDR1 is SGHTA and CDR2 is FQGNSA. This CDR3 is built from 16 residues. CDR3 protein: CASSFSGYIMNTEAFF. CDR3 DNA: TGTGCCAGCAGCTTCAGCGGCTACATAATGAACACTGAAGCTTTCTTT.

As to this clone: This CDR3 is also generated by other DNA sequences in the sample. This chain connects TRBV6-5 to TRBJ2-7; TRBD1 matches 7 bases. Germline V gene sequence: CDR1 MNHEY, CDR2 SVGAGI. The CDR3 sequence is 14 residues long. V trimming: 0 bases; J trimming: 4 bases; junction bases outside the gene matches: 3. The CDR3 loop reads CASSYSGRGYEQYF. For the CDR3, the DNA is TGTGCCAGCAGTTACTCTGGCAGGGGGTACGAGCAGTACTTC.

This chain joins TRBV27 and TRBJ1-5; D possibly corresponds to TRBD1 (6 bases). The length of the CDR3 is 15 residues. Trimming took 6 bases from V and 6 from J, leaving 18 bases between them. Germline lookup yields CDR1 MNHEY and CDR2 SMNVEV (reference sequence). The CDR3 reads CASRTYRVKGQPQHF. The CDR3 coding sequence is TGTGCCAGCAGGACCTACAGGGTGAAGGGTCAGCCCCAGCATTTT.

The V call is TRBV28, the J call TRBJ1-5, with TRBD1 as a possible D gene (5 bases). The V end lost 6 bases, the J end lost 2 bases, and 17 bases lay between the germline ends. The germline V gene has CDR1 MDHEN and CDR2 SYDVKM. This CDR3 is 16 amino acids long. CDR3 sequence: CASRTPARGGNQPQHF. The CDR3 DNA reads TGTGCCAGCAGAACCCCAGCAAGGGGTGGCAATCAGCCCCAGCATTTT.

J is TRBJ1-1 and V is TRBV30; the match to TRBD1 covers 7 bases. V dropped 0 bases and J dropped 0; count of bases not matched to a gene: 7. In germline, CDR1 is GTSNPN, CDR2 SVGIG (reference sequence). The CDR3 spans 16 residues. CDR3 residues: CAWSVLGGLMNTEAFF. In DNA, the CDR3 is TGTGCCTGGAGTGTACTAGGGGGCCTTATGAACACTGAAGCTTTCTTT.

Remarks on this clone: Within the sample, other DNA sequences also encode this same CDR3. The CDR3 DNA sequence: TGTGCCAGCAGTGAAGAGGGGAATCAGCCCCAGCATTTT. It encodes CASSEEGNQPQHF. V usage is TRBV2 and J usage is TRBJ1-5, with D perhaps matching TRBD1 (5 bases). The V gene's germline CDR1 is SNHLY and CDR2 FYNNEI. This CDR3 spans 13 amino acids. Trimming pared 1 base from V and 4 bases from J, leaving 5 bases between.

This clone was counted between two and nine times. The chain combines TRBV19 with TRBJ1-4, with 7 bases aligning to TRBD1. V shed 8 bases and J 0 bases; nucleotides not matched to a gene: 6. This CDR3 contains 15 residues. The germline V gene encodes CDR1 LNHDA and CDR2 SQIVND (reference sequence). The CDR3 loop reads CASATGTATNEKLFF. As DNA, the CDR3 is TGTGCCAGTGCAACCGGGACAGCAACTAATGAAAAACTGTTTTTT.

The chain is built from TRBV15 and TRBJ1-2, with TRBD1 matching 8 bases. The V gene end was trimmed by 0 bases and the J gene end by 4 bases; junction bases not matched to a gene: 4. CDR3 size: 15 residues. Germline values: CDR1 LNHNV, CDR2 YYDKDF (reference sequence). In DNA, the CDR3 is TGTGCCACCAGCAGAGAGTTAACAGGGGGCTATGGCTACACCTTC. Protein sequence: CATSRELTGGYGYTF.

The chain is built from TRBV7-2 and TRBJ1-1; 8 bases match TRBD1. The CDR3 consists of 17 residues. Germline V gene sequence: CDR1 SGHTA, CDR2 FQGNSA. With V trimmed by 1 base and J by 2 bases, 9 bases remained unmatched. This CDR3 is CASSLGTRQGANTEAFF. CDR3 DNA sequence: TGTGCCAGCAGCTTAGGGACTCGGCAGGGGGCAAACACTGAAGCTTTCTTT.

The sample holds one count of this clone. The chain uses TRBV28 and TRBJ2-5; a possible D gene is TRBD2 (5 bases). The germline V and J ends were trimmed by 2 bases and 1 base, with 17 bases remaining between them. The CDR3 contains 17 residues. CDR1 and CDR2 (germline): MDHEN, SYDVKM. The CDR3 region has the DNA TGTGCCAGCAGTTTAGAGGTAGCGCGGCGAGGCCAAGAGACCCAGTACTTC. Amino acid sequence: CASSLEVARRGQETQYF.

The chain links TRBV9 to TRBJ1-6; D perhaps matches TRBD1 (6 bases). CDR1 is SGDLS, CDR2 YYNGEE, per germline. This CDR3 comprises 15 residues. Trimming left V 0 bases short and J 7 bases short, with 11 bases between. Here the CDR3 DNA reads TGTGCCAGCAGCGTAGTAGGGGGACAAAATTCACCCCTCCACTTT. It is translated as CASSVVGGQNSPLHF.

CDR3 sequence: CASSPRGANSYEQYF. CDR3 nucleotides: TGTGCCAGCAGCCCCCGCGGAGCGAACTCCTACGAGCAGTACTTC. This chain connects TRBV3-1 (or the pseudogene TRBV3-2) to TRBJ2-7, with no clear D. This CDR3 has 15 amino acids. Germline V lookup: CDR1 LGHDT, CDR2 YNNKEL (reference sequence). V dropped 4 bases and J dropped 0 bases, with 13 bases sitting between them.

As to this clone: Distinct nucleotide sequences in the sample also encode this CDR3. The chain combines TRBV7-2 with TRBJ2-3; 7 nucleotides agree with TRBD2. Germline V CDR1 and CDR2: SGHTA, FQGNSA. The CDR3 sequence is 16 residues long. Trimming removed 0 bases from V and 3 bases from J; junction bases left unmatched: 6. CDR3 sequence: CASSLAGASGTDTQYF. CDR3 sequence (DNA): TGTGCCAGCAGCTTAGCGGGCGCTAGCGGTACAGATACGCAGTATTTT.

V gene TRBV3-1 (or the pseudogene TRBV3-2) combines with J gene TRBJ1-4; no firm D call. The CDR3 runs to 17 residues. CDR1 is LGHDT and CDR2 is YNNKEL in the germline V gene (reference sequence). Trimming took 1 base from V and 4 from J, leaving 16 bases between them. CDR3 sequence: CASSQGHGLHDNEKLFF. CDR3 DNA sequence: TGTGCCAGCAGCCAAGGACACGGACTACACGATAATGAAAAACTGTTTTTT.

The table lists this clone with a count of one. The rearrangement uses TRBV10-3 and TRBJ2-3; 10 nucleotides match TRBD2. The J segment lost 5 bases and the V segment lost 6 bases, leaving 11 bases of the junction unmatched. The CDR3 totals 16 residues. In germline, CDR1 is ENHRY, CDR2 SYGVKD. CDR3 protein: CAISKSGTSDEDTQYF. The CDR3 bases are TGTGCCATCAGCAAGTCAGGGACTAGCGACGAAGATACGCAGTATTTT.

CDR3 sequence (DNA): TGTGCCAGCAAAATCCGACGGGAGTCCTACAATGAGCAGTTCTTC. Encoded protein: CASKIRRESYNEQFF. V gene TRBV6-5 combines with J gene TRBJ2-1; perhaps TRBD2 as D (6 bases). Germline assignment: CDR1 MNHEY and CDR2 SVGAGI. V was cut by 7 bases and J by 1 base, with 14 bases left in between. The CDR3 covers 15 residues.